This T cell receptor (beta chain) was obtained from a study of shared clonotypes between healthy human individuals. General observations from the study: On the whole, naive subsets had larger estimated richness than memory subsets had. Clonotypes that were shared across a handful of donors made up approximately 5.1% of naive CD4 clonotypes. Even with large depth, rarefaction showed that sorted-subset sequencing was incomplete.

On this clone: As yet, its antigen is unknown.

V gave up 3 bases and J gave up 5 bases, with 16 bases separating them. The germline CDR1 and CDR2 sequences are SEHNR and FQNEAQ (reference sequence). This CDR3 has 15 amino acids. Produced via immunoSEQ multiplex PCR; TCRdb's table is partial and in-frame only. The sample carries 1,500,000 or so clones, more than 95% recorded once. Sequencing was done on a sample of naive CD4+ T cells sorted from blood. Described subset: CD45RA+ positively selected. This chain uses TRBV7-9 with TRBJ2-5, with D possibly matching TRBD2 (6 bases). The source is a man aged 30-40 years in good health. DNA for the CDR3: TGTGCCAGCAGCTTCTTGGCGGGGTCAATCGAGACCCAGTACTTC. It yields the protein CASSFLAGSIETQYF.